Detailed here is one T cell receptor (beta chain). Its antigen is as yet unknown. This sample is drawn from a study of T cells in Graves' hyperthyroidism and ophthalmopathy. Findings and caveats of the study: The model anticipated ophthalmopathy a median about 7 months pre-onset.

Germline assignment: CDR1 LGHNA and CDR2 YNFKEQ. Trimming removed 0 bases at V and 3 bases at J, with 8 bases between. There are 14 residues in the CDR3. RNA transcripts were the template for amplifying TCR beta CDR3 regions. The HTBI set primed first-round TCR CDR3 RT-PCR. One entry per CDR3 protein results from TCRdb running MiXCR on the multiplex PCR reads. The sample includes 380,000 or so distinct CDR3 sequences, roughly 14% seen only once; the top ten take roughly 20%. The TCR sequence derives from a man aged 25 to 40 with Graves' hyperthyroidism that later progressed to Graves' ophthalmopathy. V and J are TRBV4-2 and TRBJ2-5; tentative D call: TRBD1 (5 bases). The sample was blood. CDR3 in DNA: TGTGCCAGCAGCCAAGAGACAGTAGAAGAGACCCAGTACTTC. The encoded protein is CASSQETVEETQYF.